The present TCR beta chain was sequenced within a study of cytomegalovirus exposure and HLA in healthy donors. Study at large: Roughly 85 million unique TCRs from HLA-typed donors were held in an early release of data.

Both 60 Vbeta primers and 13 Jbeta primers went into the PCR. Sequencing was performed with immunoSEQ multiplex PCR; in TCRdb, only in-frame clones are kept and a portion is missing. Of around 140,000 clones listed, roughly 78% are singletons. CDR1 is SEHNR, CDR2 FQNEAQ, per germline (reference sequence). Germline trimming cut 0 bases from V and 1 base from J; bases unmatched to any gene: 1. CDR3 size: 15 residues. This clone was found a few times. Its specificity is unknown. The study, taken as a whole, reports: Most TCR sequences showed up rarely, but some public TCRs showed up in many donors.

The sample taken for sequencing was PBMCs. The rearrangement links TRBV7-9 to TRBJ2-5; 8 bases are a match to TRBD2. This clonotype was obtained from a middle-aged man in good health and CMV-seropositive. The chain's CDR3 is CASSLARGGQETQYF. CDR3 coding DNA: TGTGCCAGCAGCTTAGCACGGGGGGGCCAAGAGACCCAGTACTTC.